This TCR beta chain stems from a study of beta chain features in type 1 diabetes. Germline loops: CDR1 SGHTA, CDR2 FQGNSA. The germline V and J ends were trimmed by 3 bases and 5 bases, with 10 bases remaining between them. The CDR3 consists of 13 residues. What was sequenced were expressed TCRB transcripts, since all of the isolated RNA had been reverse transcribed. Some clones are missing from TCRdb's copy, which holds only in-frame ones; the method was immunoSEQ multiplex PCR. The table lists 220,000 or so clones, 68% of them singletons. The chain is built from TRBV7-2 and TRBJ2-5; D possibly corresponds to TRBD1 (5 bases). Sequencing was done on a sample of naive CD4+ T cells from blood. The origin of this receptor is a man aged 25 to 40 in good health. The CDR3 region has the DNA TGTGCCAGCAGCTTCAGGGATCGGGAGACCCAGTACTTC. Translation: CASSFRDRETQYF.